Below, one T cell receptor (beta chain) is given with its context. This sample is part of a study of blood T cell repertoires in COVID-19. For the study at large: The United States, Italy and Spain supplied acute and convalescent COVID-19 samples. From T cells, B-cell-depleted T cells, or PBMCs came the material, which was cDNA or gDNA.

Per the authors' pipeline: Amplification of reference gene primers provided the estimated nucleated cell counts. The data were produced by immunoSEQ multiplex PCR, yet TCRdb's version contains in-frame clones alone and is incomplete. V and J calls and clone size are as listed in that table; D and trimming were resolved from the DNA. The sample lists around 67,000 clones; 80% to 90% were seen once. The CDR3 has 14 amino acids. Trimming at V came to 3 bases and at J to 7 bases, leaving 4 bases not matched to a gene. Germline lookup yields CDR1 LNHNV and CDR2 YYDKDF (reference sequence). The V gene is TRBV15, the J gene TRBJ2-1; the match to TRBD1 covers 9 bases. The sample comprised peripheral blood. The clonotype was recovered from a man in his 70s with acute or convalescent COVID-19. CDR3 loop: CATSSNRGPNEQFF. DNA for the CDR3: TGTGCCACCAGCAGTAACAGGGGGCCTAATGAGCAGTTCTTC. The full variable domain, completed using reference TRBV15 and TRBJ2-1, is DAMVIQNPRYQVTQFGKPVTLSCSQTLNHNVMYWYQQKSSQAPKLLFHYYDKDFNNEADTPDNFQSRRPNTSFCFLDIRSPGLGDTAMYLCATSSNRGPNEQFFGPGTRLTVL.